This T cell receptor (beta chain) emerged from a study of T cells in Graves' hyperthyroidism and ophthalmopathy. Overall study results and limits: Most expanded thyroid clonotypes above 0.001 recurred in blood.

Calling Graves' hyperthyroidism stable meant ophthalmopathy did not progress within 18 months. Uncontrolled infections, other autoimmune diseases, pregnancy or lactation led to exclusion of patients. PBMCs were sourced from roughly 9.7 ml fresh peripheral blood. This clonotype was seen more than once but under ten times. The antigen is unknown. This CDR3 has 14 amino acids. Losses at the gene ends were 6 bases for V and 2 bases for J; bases not matched to a gene: 7. Germline V gene lookup returns CDR1 MNHEY and CDR2 SVGAGI. The TCR beta CDR3 regions underwent amplification using RNA transcripts as the source. A set of HTBI primers served as the primers for a first-round RT-PCR of the TCR CDR3. TCRdb redid the calling of the multiplex PCR reads with MiXCR, one entry per CDR3 protein. The table has roughly 840,000 distinct CDR3 sequences, roughly 40% seen once.

Sequencing was performed on blood. The clonotype comes from a man younger than 30 with Graves' hyperthyroidism. The chain is built from TRBV6-5 and TRBJ2-7; 7 bases line up with TRBD2. The CDR3 coding sequence is TGTGCCAGCAGATGTCGACTAGCCCCCTACGAGCAGTACTTC. As protein: CASRCRLAPYEQYF.